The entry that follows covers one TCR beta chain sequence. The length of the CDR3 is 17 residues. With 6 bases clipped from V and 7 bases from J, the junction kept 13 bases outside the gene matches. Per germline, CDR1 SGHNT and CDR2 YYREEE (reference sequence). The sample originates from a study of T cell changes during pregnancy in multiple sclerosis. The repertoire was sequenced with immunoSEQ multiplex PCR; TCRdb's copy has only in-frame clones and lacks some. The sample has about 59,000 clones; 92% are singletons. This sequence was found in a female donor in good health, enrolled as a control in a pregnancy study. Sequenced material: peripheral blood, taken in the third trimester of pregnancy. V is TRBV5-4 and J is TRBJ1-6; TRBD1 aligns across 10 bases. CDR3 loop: CASTSMTGGRQNSPLHF. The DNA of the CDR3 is TGTGCCAGCACCTCCATGACAGGGGGCAGGCAAAATTCACCCCTCCACTTT. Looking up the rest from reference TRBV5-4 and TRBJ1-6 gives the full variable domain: ETGVTQSPTHLIKTRGQQVTLRCSSQSGHNTVSWYQQALGQGPQFIFQYYREEENGRGNFPPRFSGLQFPNYSSELNVNALELDDSALYLCASTSMTGGRQNSPLHFGNGTRLTVT.